A single sample gave rise to the 32 T cell receptor beta chains below, sequenced in a study of radiotherapy plus CTLA-4 blockade in lung cancer. The repertoire was sequenced with immunoSEQ multiplex PCR; TCRdb's copy has only in-frame clones and lacks some. The data hold fewer than 65,000 clones, with approximately 80% observed a single time. The sample was peripheral blood, taken from a patient treated with radiotherapy plus ipilimumab. These receptors originate from a human donor with non-small cell lung cancer whose response to radiotherapy plus ipilimumab could not be evaluated.

V gene TRBV7-3 combines with J gene TRBJ2-7, with 11 bases lining up with TRBD1. Germline CDR1 and CDR2: SGHTA and FQGTGA. The ends lost 5 bases at V and 2 bases at J; junction bases unmatched: 2. This CDR3 has 14 amino acids. The CDR3, as DNA: TGTGCCAGCAGCCGGACAGGGGGCCCCTACGAGCAGTACTTC. Amino acids: CASSRTGGPYEQYF.

The chain is built from TRBV5-6 and TRBJ1-4; a possible D gene is TRBD1 (6 bases). Trimming removed 2 bases from V and 9 bases from J, with 14 bases in between. The CDR3 totals 14 residues. Germline lookup yields CDR1 SGHDT and CDR2 YYEEEE. Here the CDR3 reads CASSFYSQGQKLFF. In nucleotides, the CDR3 is TGTGCCAGCAGCTTCTACTCACAGGGTCAAAAACTGTTTTTT.

This chain uses TRBV5-1 with TRBJ1-2, with a tentative D call TRBD1 (5 bases). The germline V gene encodes CDR1 SGHRS and CDR2 YFSETQ. The CDR3 spans 15 residues. V was cut by 3 bases and J by 2 bases, with 14 bases left in between. The CDR3 spells CASSWGLRVNYGYTF. The CDR3, as DNA: TGCGCCAGCAGCTGGGGACTACGGGTAAACTATGGCTACACCTTC.

The chain links TRBV30 to TRBJ2-7, with 9 bases that match TRBD2. Per germline, CDR1 GTSNPN and CDR2 SVGIG (reference sequence). V dropped 4 bases and J dropped 3; count of bases not matched to a gene: 13. The CDR3 is 16 residues long. CDR3 nucleotide sequence: TGTGCCTGGACACCTACCGGGACTAGCAGACTCTACGAGCAGTACTTC. Its translation is CAWTPTGTSRLYEQYF.

This sequence joins TRBV7-2 and TRBJ1-2; D perhaps matches TRBD1 (5 bases). The CDR3 spans 15 residues. The V and J ends lost 1 base and 4 bases respectively, with 13 bases between them. Germline loops: CDR1 SGHTA, CDR2 FQGNSA. CDR3 residues: CASSLDKGRSYGYTF. As DNA, the CDR3 is TGTGCCAGCAGCTTAGATAAGGGGCGCAGCTATGGCTACACCTTC.

This clone was recorded only once. The chain links TRBV19 to TRBJ1-1; D is unclear. The CDR3 has 12 residues. Germline V gives CDR1 LNHDA, CDR2 SQIVND (reference sequence). Trimming removed 1 base at V and 7 bases at J, with 7 bases between. The CDR3 coding sequence is TGTGCCAGTAGTATAGGAACAGTTGAAGCTTTCTTT. It is translated as CASSIGTVEAFF.

This clone was detected once. This sequence joins TRBV18 and TRBJ1-2, with D possibly TRBD1 on 6 matching bases. The CDR3 spans 15 residues. V lost 6 bases, J lost 4 bases, and 18 bases lay in between. Per germline, CDR1 KGHSH and CDR2 LQKENI. CDR3 sequence: CASSPSEGQLYGYTF. CDR3 DNA sequence: TGTGCCAGCTCGCCCTCGGAAGGACAGCTCTATGGCTACACCTTC. Drawing the rest from reference TRBV18 and TRBJ1-2, the complete variable domain is NAGVMQNPRHLVRRRGQEARLRCSPMKGHSHVYWYRQLPEEGLKFMVYLQKENIIDESGMPKERFSAEFPKEGPSILRIQQVVRGDSAAYFCASSPSEGQLYGYTFGSGTRLTVV.

V and J are TRBV7-9 and TRBJ2-7, with 9 bases aligning to TRBD1. Germline lookup yields CDR1 SEHNR and CDR2 FQNEAQ (reference sequence). The CDR3 sequence is 14 residues long. The V and J ends lost 5 bases and 6 bases, in that order; junction bases with no gene match: 8. CDR3 in amino acids: CASSPGQGTFEQYF. CDR3 nucleotide sequence: TGTGCCAGCAGCCCGGGACAGGGTACTTTCGAGCAGTACTTC.

The V call is TRBV5-1, the J call TRBJ2-2; TRBD1 might be the D (5 bases). Germline CDR1 SGHRS, CDR2 YFSETQ. V was cut by 0 bases and J by 4 bases, with 10 bases left in between. The CDR3 covers 15 residues. The CDR3 DNA reads as TGCGCCAGCAGCTTGGTCAGGGCGAGCACCGGGGAGCTGTTTTTT. Encoded protein: CASSLVRASTGELFF.

This sequence joins TRBV7-8 and TRBJ2-7, with a weak D call TRBD2 (5 bases). V lost 1 base and J 2 bases, leaving 12 bases between the germline ends. The CDR3 sequence is 15 residues long. Germline CDR1 reads SGHVS; CDR2 reads FQNEAQ. The CDR3 sequence is CASSLVGGSTYEQYF. The CDR3 region has the DNA TGTGCCAGCAGCTTAGTAGGCGGGTCAACCTACGAGCAGTACTTC.

This clone is termed medium-sized (0.01 to 0.1%). This chain joins TRBV2 and TRBJ1-1; 10 positions agree with TRBD1. Trimming cost V 4 bases and J 3 bases; bases outside gene matches: 2. The CDR3 length is 14 residues. Germline CDR1 reads SNHLY; CDR2 reads FYNNEI. The CDR3 protein is CASSGTGGDTEAFF. The CDR3 coding sequence is TGTGCCAGCAGTGGGACAGGGGGGGACACTGAAGCTTTCTTT.

This rearrangement joins TRBV9 to TRBJ2-7; possible D gene TRBD1, 6 bases. The CDR3 has 15 residues. V dropped 3 bases and J dropped 0 bases, with 13 bases sitting between them. Per germline, CDR1 SGDLS and CDR2 YYNGEE. CDR3: CASSAQTGSSYEQYF. The CDR3 bases are TGTGCCAGCAGCGCCCAGACAGGTAGCTCCTACGAGCAGTACTTC.

V and J are TRBV27 and TRBJ1-4; D is perhaps TRBD1 (6 bases). V lost 5 bases to trimming and J lost 7 bases, with 14 bases between them. Germline CDR1 is MNHEY and CDR2 is SMNVEV (reference sequence). This CDR3 has 14 residues. The CDR3 region is CASSPTGLGEKLFF. The CDR3 DNA reads as TGTGCCAGCAGTCCTACAGGGCTCGGTGAAAAACTGTTTTTT.

This rearrangement joins TRBV9 to TRBJ2-2; D is perhaps TRBD1 (6 bases). CDR3 length: 15 amino acids. The germline V gene encodes CDR1 SGDLS and CDR2 YYNGEE. Trimming took off 5 bases at V and 7 bases at J, with 18 bases between the two ends. The CDR3 spells CASSQDRPRGGELFF. The CDR3 DNA follows: TGTGCCAGCAGTCAAGACAGGCCACGGGGCGGGGAGCTGTTTTTT. The full variable domain, with the rest looked up from reference TRBV9 and TRBJ2-2, is DSGVTQTPKHLITATGQRVTLRCSPRSGDLSVYWYQQSLDQGLQFLIQYYNGEERAKGNILERFSAQQFPDLHSELNLSSLELGDSALYFCASSQDRPRGGELFFGEGSRLTVL.

V gene TRBV27 combines with J gene TRBJ2-7; D is unresolved. Trimming took 6 bases from V and 2 from J, leaving 17 bases between them. The CDR3 contains 15 residues. Germline lookup yields CDR1 MNHEY and CDR2 SMNVEV (reference sequence). The CDR3: CASRLSHAPTYEQYF. The CDR3, as DNA: TGTGCCAGCAGACTGTCCCACGCCCCGACCTACGAGCAGTACTTC.

The chain carries TRBV6-5 and TRBJ2-7, with D possibly TRBD2 on 6 matching bases. V lost 2 bases and J 7 bases, leaving 12 bases between the germline ends. CDR3 length equals 13 residues. Germline lookup yields CDR1 MNHEY and CDR2 SVGAGI. CDR3 loop: CASSYPGGEEQYF. The CDR3 DNA follows: TGTGCCAGCAGTTACCCCGGAGGGGAAGAGCAGTACTTC.

The chain employs TRBV6-6 and TRBJ2-6; D might be TRBD1 (5 bases). The CDR3 is made up of 15 amino acids. Germline V gene data show CDR1 as MNHNY and CDR2 as SVGAGI (reference sequence). Trimming shortened V by 10 bases and J by 0 bases, and 13 bases separated the two germline ends. CDR3 DNA sequence: TGTGCCATGGACACGTCGCTCTCTGGGGCCAACGTCCTGACTTTC. This gives the protein CAMDTSLSGANVLTF.

The chain employs TRBV2 and TRBJ2-5; D is unclear. Germline V gene sequence: CDR1 SNHLY, CDR2 FYNNEI. Trimming removed 7 bases from V and 2 bases from J, with 17 bases in between. The CDR3 is made up of 15 amino acids. In DNA form, the CDR3 reads TGTGCCAGCATTTTTGGTCTGGCAGATCAAGAGACCCAGTACTTC. Its translation is CASIFGLADQETQYF.

The V call is TRBV4-3, the J call TRBJ2-5, with 8 bases aligning to TRBD1. CDR3 length equals 18 residues. Germline lookup yields CDR1 LGHNA and CDR2 YSLEER. Trimming took 0 bases from V and 2 from J; bases not matched to a gene: 11. The CDR3 reads CASSQDSTGGLGQETQYF. The CDR3 DNA reads TGCGCCAGCAGCCAAGATTCAACAGGGGGATTAGGGCAAGAGACCCAGTACTTC.

The CDR3 here is CASSLTGTGEDIQYF. The CDR3 DNA reads as TGTGCCAGCAGCTTGACCGGGACAGGGGAAGACATTCAGTACTTC. The rearrangement joins TRBV11-3 to TRBJ2-4, with 10 bases that match TRBD1. Trimming at V came to 3 bases and at J to 8 bases, leaving 7 bases not matched to a gene. The CDR3 is 15 residues long. Germline CDR1 and CDR2: SGHNT and YENEEA.

Within the sample, this clone is medium-sized (0.01 to 0.1%). The V call is TRBV23-1, the J call TRBJ2-1, with TRBD1 matching over 7 bases. TRBV23-1 has ORF status, its function being uncertain. The trim removed 8 bases at V and 2 bases at J, leaving 9 bases unmatched. This CDR3 spans 15 amino acids. The CDR3 nucleotides read TGCGCCAGCGGGCTCAACAGGGGCACCTACAATGAGCAGTTCTTC. This gives the protein CASGLNRGTYNEQFF.

V usage is TRBV2 and J usage is TRBJ2-2; a weak D match, TRBD2 (6 bases). CDR1 is SNHLY and CDR2 is FYNNEI in the germline V gene. This CDR3 has 15 amino acids. The ends were cut back, 4 bases at V and 6 bases at J, with 15 bases in the middle. Here the CDR3 reads CASSAGSLAPGELFF. CDR3 DNA sequence: TGTGCCAGCAGTGCGGGTAGTCTAGCGCCCGGGGAGCTGTTTTTT.

This clone is medium-sized within its sample. The gene calls are TRBV27 and TRBJ2-7, with D hard to call. V lost 0 bases to trimming and J lost 6 bases, with 9 bases between them. This CDR3 comprises 13 residues. CDR1 is MNHEY, CDR2 SMNVEV, per germline (reference sequence). CDR3 residues: CASSLSSSSEQYF. The CDR3 bases are TGTGCCAGCAGTTTATCGTCCTCTTCCGAGCAGTACTTC.

This clone was detected only once. The chain uses TRBV18 and TRBJ1-1; D not certain. The V gene lost 2 bases and the J gene lost 4 bases, with 8 bases spanning the gap. The CDR3 runs 13 residues. Germline CDR1 and CDR2: KGHSH and LQKENI. The CDR3 sequence: CASSPSTVTEAFF. The CDR3 bases are TGTGCCAGCTCACCAAGCACAGTCACTGAAGCTTTCTTT.

This rearrangement joins TRBV19 to TRBJ1-5, with a weak D call TRBD1 (6 bases). CDR3 length equals 13 residues. Germline CDR1 and CDR2: LNHDA and SQIVND (reference sequence). V was cut by 8 bases and J by 1 base, with 9 bases left in between. The CDR3 DNA follows: TGTGCCAGTGCCGGGACAAGCAATCAGCCCCAGCATTTT. It specifies CASAGTSNQPQHF.

This clone appeared once. CDR3 sequence: CASSLAAIAGGYDEQYF. The CDR3 coding sequence is TGTGCCAGCAGCTTGGCTGCCATAGCGGGGGGCTATGACGAGCAGTACTTC. The chain links TRBV5-4 to TRBJ2-7; 10 bases fit TRBD2. Trimming took 0 bases from V and 5 from J; bases not matched to a gene: 11. This CDR3 comprises 17 residues. Per the germline V gene, CDR1 is SGHNT and CDR2 is YYREEE (reference sequence).

V usage is TRBV20-1 and J usage is TRBJ2-1; D gene uncertain. The V gene's germline CDR1 is DFQATT and CDR2 SNEGSKA (reference sequence). The CDR3 runs to 11 residues. V was cut by 6 bases and J by 7 bases, with 10 bases left in between. The DNA for the CDR3 is TGCAGTGCCATGGCGGTAAATGAGCAGTTCTTC. It translates to CSAMAVNEQFF.

The chain couples TRBV28 to TRBJ1-5, with unresolved D. Germline V gives CDR1 MDHEN, CDR2 SYDVKM. V lost 9 bases and J lost 4, with 13 bases in between. The CDR3 is 13 amino acids. The DNA of the CDR3 is TGTGCCAGTCGGCGGCAGCTAAATCAGCCCCAGCATTTT. This codes for CASRRQLNQPQHF.

This clone occurred once. V and J are TRBV28 and TRBJ1-6; TRBD1 agrees at 7 bases. V trimming: 6 bases; J trimming: 4 bases; junction bases outside the gene matches: 3. Germline loops: CDR1 MDHEN, CDR2 SYDVKM. The length of the CDR3 is 14 residues. Written as DNA, the CDR3 is TGTGCCAGCAGCCCGACAGGGTATAATTCACCCCTCCACTTT. Translated: CASSPTGYNSPLHF.

The V call is TRBV5-1, the J call TRBJ1-4; possible D gene TRBD1, 5 bases. This CDR3 has 15 residues. Deletions cut 4 bases from V and 2 bases from J, with 12 bases between. From germline, CDR1 is SGHRS and CDR2 YFSETQ. The CDR3 DNA reads as TGCGCCAGCAGCGTCACAGGTGCCACTAATGAAAAACTGTTTTTT. This codes for CASSVTGATNEKLFF.

The chain is built from TRBV9 and TRBJ2-2; D gene uncertain. Trimming took off 5 bases at V and 2 bases at J, with 13 bases between the two ends. The CDR3 is 15 residues long. Germline V gene sequence: CDR1 SGDLS, CDR2 YYNGEE. CDR3 nucleotides: TGTGCCAGCAGTTCTCGGAGTCGTAACACCGGGGAGCTGTTTTTT. Translation gives CASSSRSRNTGELFF.

The chain has TRBV21-1 and TRBJ2-7; TRBD2 is taken as the D call from the table, unchecked against the DNA. TRBV21-1 is noted as a pseudogene. The CDR3 extends over 15 amino acids. The CDR3: CASSTRLAGCYEQYF. The CDR3 DNA reads TGTGCCAGCAGCACTCGACTAGCGGGATGTTACGAGCAGTACTTC.